The 4 T cell receptor beta chains in this list originate from one sample, sequenced in a study of blood T cell repertoires in COVID-19. Assay used: immunoSEQ multiplex PCR; TCRdb lists only in-frame clones, some missing. The table has 310,000 or so clones, roughly 82% seen once. The material sequenced was peripheral blood. Source of these receptors: a woman in her forties or fifties with acute or convalescent COVID-19.

This clone was picked up one time. This chain connects TRBV19 to TRBJ2-3, with 10 bases identical to TRBD1. The CDR3 spans 13 residues. Germline V lookup: CDR1 LNHDA, CDR2 SQIVND (reference sequence). After removal of 7 bases from V and 8 bases from J, the junction contained 6 bases not matched to a gene. CDR3: CASTDRGLGTQYF. The CDR3, as DNA: TGTGCCAGTACCGACAGGGGGCTAGGTACGCAGTATTTT.

V and J are TRBV25-1 and TRBJ1-5, with D unresolved. This CDR3 is 17 amino acids long. Germline values: CDR1 MGHDK, CDR2 SYGVNS. Trimming left V 8 bases short and J 4 bases short, with 24 bases between. This CDR3 reads CASGRYFAPRGNQPQHF. In DNA form, the CDR3 reads TGTGCCAGCGGGAGATACTTCGCCCCCCGAGGGAATCAGCCCCAGCATTTT.

The genes are TRBV28 and TRBJ1-3; 7 nucleotides line up with TRBD1. This CDR3 region has 14 residues. The ends lost 5 bases at V and 5 bases at J; junction bases unmatched: 6. CDR1 is MDHEN and CDR2 is SYDVKM in the germline V gene. The CDR3 region is CASSPGTARNTIYF. The DNA for the CDR3 is TGTGCCAGCAGTCCCGGGACAGCGAGAAACACCATATATTTT.

The chain uses TRBV27 and TRBJ2-7; TRBD1 aligns across 8 bases. The CDR3 has 14 residues. V was pared by 8 bases and J by 0 bases, with 6 bases of the junction left unmatched. Germline CDR1 reads MNHEY; CDR2 reads SMNVEV (reference sequence). CDR3 region: CASGYRGSSYEQYF. In DNA form, the CDR3 reads TGTGCCAGCGGGTACAGGGGGAGCTCCTACGAGCAGTACTTC.